Detailed here is one TCR beta chain. Its antigen remains unidentified. The sample originates from a study of cytomegalovirus exposure and HLA in healthy donors. Study-wide findings and caveats: A few chains tied to CMV proved CMV antigen-specific in vitro.

V shed 5 bases and J shed 7 bases, with 16 bases lying between them. Per germline, CDR1 SGHDT and CDR2 YYEEEE. The CDR3 is 15 residues long. In the PCR, 60 Vbeta and 13 Jbeta primers were used. The method was immunoSEQ multiplex PCR; TCRdb's version includes in-frame clones alone and lacks a portion of them. The profile shows more than 150,000 clones, over 70% of them singletons. The TCR originated in a woman aged 45-65 years in good health and CMV-seropositive. The chain couples TRBV5-6 to TRBJ1-6, with D tentatively TRBD1 (5 bases). The sample consisted of PBMCs. The CDR3 coding sequence is TGTGCCAGCAGTTCGGACATTCGGACCAATTCACCCCTCCACTTT. As protein: CASSSDIRTNSPLHF.